The 21 T cell receptor beta chains listed next were all sequenced from one sample in a study of OX40 agonist ivuxolimab in advanced cancers. Libraries came from the immunoSEQ multiplex PCR assay. TCRdb stores this immuneACCESS table with in-frame sequences only. Part of the clones is absent; in the studies checked, under half of the shortfall reflects unresolved V genes, and no reason is known for the rest. This sample gives some 83,000 clones in total; approximately 86% of them show up just once. The ten biggest clones cover around 1.8% of the sample. Here the sequenced sample was CD4+ or CD8+ T cells sorted from blood, taken in a trial of the OX40 agonist ivuxolimab. These receptors all stem from an adult with an advanced solid tumor such as melanoma, head and neck, liver or kidney cancer.

This sequence joins TRBV14 and TRBJ2-1, with TRBD1 matching 9 bases. V was pared by 7 bases and J by 4 bases, with 8 bases of the junction left unmatched. CDR3 length: 15 amino acids. In germline, CDR1 is SGHDN, CDR2 FVKESK. For the CDR3, the DNA is TGTGCCAGCAACAACATGGGACAGGGATACAATGAGCAGTTCTTC. Protein sequence: CASNNMGQGYNEQFF. Full variable domain (rest looked up from reference TRBV14 and TRBJ2-1): EAGVTQFPSHSVIEKGQTVTLRCDPISGHDNLYWYRRVMGKEIKFLLHFVKESKQDESGMPNNRFLAERTGGTYSTLKVQPAELEDSGVYFCASNNMGQGYNEQFFGPGTRLTVL.

The genes are TRBV7-2 and TRBJ2-7; 7 bases are a match to TRBD1. V lost 5 bases to trimming and J lost 4 bases; unmatched junction nucleotides: 11. Germline V gene data show CDR1 as SGHTA and CDR2 as FQGNSA. The CDR3 extends over 15 amino acids. The CDR3 loop reads CASSQAEGALYEQYF. CDR3 bases: TGTGCCAGCAGCCAAGCTGAGGGGGCGTTGTACGAGCAGTACTTC. Drawing the rest from reference TRBV7-2 and TRBJ2-7, the complete variable domain is GAGVSQSPSNKVTEKGKDVELRCDPISGHTALYWYRQSLGQGLEFLIYFQGNSAPDKSGLPSDRFSAERTGGSVSTLTIQRTQQEDSAVYLCASSQAEGALYEQYFGPGTRLTVT.

The chain has TRBV5-6 and TRBJ1-4, with D possibly matching TRBD1 (6 bases). Germline V CDR1 and CDR2: SGHDT, YYEEEE. This CDR3 is 15 amino acids long. V was shortened by 3 bases and J by 2 bases, with 11 bases between the two germline ends. The CDR3 coding sequence is TGTGCCAGCAGCTACAGGGTTTCGACTAATGAAAAACTGTTTTTT. Protein sequence: CASSYRVSTNEKLFF. The whole variable domain, filled in from reference TRBV5-6 and TRBJ1-4, reads DAGVTQSPTHLIKTRGQQVTLRCSPKSGHDTVSWYQQALGQGPQFIFQYYEEEERQRGNFPDRFSGHQFPNYSSELNVNALLLGDSALYLCASSYRVSTNEKLFFGSGTQLSVL.

The chain recombines TRBV29-1 with TRBJ1-5; D remains unclear. Trimming removed 7 bases at V and 5 bases at J, with 12 bases between. Germline-derived CDR1 and CDR2 are SQVTM and ANQGSEA. This CDR3 region has 12 residues. Here the CDR3 reads CSASNWDQPQHF. DNA for the CDR3: TGCAGCGCCTCTAACTGGGATCAGCCCCAGCATTTT.

The CDR3 reads CASSFRGGEQFF. The DNA of the CDR3 is TGTGCCAGCAGCTTCAGGGGTGGTGAGCAGTTCTTC. This chain connects TRBV7-6 to TRBJ2-1; possible D gene TRBD1, 6 bases. The ends were cut back, 3 bases at V and 9 bases at J, with 9 bases in the middle. Germline values: CDR1 SGHVS, CDR2 FNYEAQ. This CDR3 is built from 12 residues.

This clone showed up just a few times. J is TRBJ2-2 and V is TRBV28; TRBD1 might be the D (5 bases). Trimming took off 10 bases at V and 1 base at J, with 13 bases between the two ends. This CDR3 is 14 amino acids long. The germline V gene has CDR1 MDHEN and CDR2 SYDVKM. In DNA, the CDR3 is TGTGCCACCAAGGGTACAGGGAACACCGGGGAGCTGTTTTTT. Its protein is CATKGTGNTGELFF.

This chain joins TRBV28 and TRBJ2-1; perhaps TRBD2 as D (5 bases). The V gene's germline CDR1 is MDHEN and CDR2 SYDVKM. This CDR3 contains 14 residues. The ends were cut back, 6 bases at V and 7 bases at J, with 16 bases in the middle. The CDR3: CASRTILLGNEQFF. In DNA, the CDR3 is TGTGCCAGCAGGACTATTTTGCTGGGGAATGAGCAGTTCTTC.

V is TRBV29-1 and J is TRBJ1-2; D is unresolved. Germline V lookup: CDR1 SQVTM, CDR2 ANQGSEA. The ends were cut back, 2 bases at V and 11 bases at J, with 18 bases in the middle. The CDR3 length is 13 residues. The CDR3 DNA follows: TGCAGCGTTGAAAGGGTCCCCAAGGGCGGTTACACCTTC. Protein product: CSVERVPKGGYTF.

CDR3 loop: CASSVGTDVGTQYF. The CDR3 DNA reads as TGTGCCAGCAGCGTAGGGACAGATGTGGGTACGCAGTATTTT. The chain couples TRBV9 to TRBJ2-3; TRBD1 might be the D (6 bases). Trimming cost V 0 bases and J 8 bases, with 13 bases left between them. Germline V lookup: CDR1 SGDLS, CDR2 YYNGEE. CDR3 length: 14 residues.

The V gene is TRBV2, the J gene TRBJ2-3; D may be TRBD1 (6 bases). This CDR3 spans 15 amino acids. V gave up 5 bases and J gave up 0 bases, with 12 bases separating them. Germline CDR1 SNHLY, CDR2 FYNNEI. CDR3 region: CASSPRGLSTDTQYF. CDR3 bases: TGTGCCAGCAGTCCCAGGGGCCTTAGCACAGATACGCAGTATTTT. Full variable domain (remainder filled in from reference TRBV2 and TRBJ2-3): EPEVTQTPSHQVTQMGQEVILRCVPISNHLYFYWYRQILGQKVEFLVSFYNNEISEKSEIFDDQFSVERPDGSNFTLKIRSTKLEDSAMYFCASSPRGLSTDTQYFGPGTRLTVL.

The rearrangement links TRBV11-2 to TRBJ2-3; D uncertain. The CDR3 runs to 13 residues. Germline V gene lookup returns CDR1 SGHAT and CDR2 FQNNGV. V shed 5 bases and J shed 8 bases, with 14 bases lying between them. CDR3 region: CASSPLLGGTQYF. CDR3 sequence (DNA): TGTGCCAGCAGCCCCCTCCTGGGCGGTACGCAGTATTTT.

The genes are TRBV7-2 and TRBJ1-1; no definite D call. The CDR3 covers 14 residues. Germline loops: CDR1 SGHTA, CDR2 FQGNSA. V was pared by 1 base and J by 2 bases, with 8 bases between. As DNA, the CDR3 is TGTGCCAGCAGCTTAGATTTCGGCAACACTGAAGCTTTCTTT. Translated, it gives CASSLDFGNTEAFF.

This clone was picked up a small number of times. The chain is built from TRBV6-5 and TRBJ1-5; D is uncertain. CDR3 length equals 14 residues. Germline CDR1 reads MNHEY; CDR2 reads SVGAGI. Deletions cut 3 bases from V and 2 bases from J, with 8 bases between. CDR3 amino acids: CASSYGPGNQPQHF. CDR3 in DNA: TGTGCCAGCAGTTATGGGCCCGGCAATCAGCCCCAGCATTTT.

This chain joins TRBV5-6 and TRBJ1-3; no reliable D call. This CDR3 has 14 residues. V was clipped by 4 bases and J by 6 bases, with 14 bases between them. CDR1 and CDR2 (germline): SGHDT, YYEEEE. The CDR3: CASSPTGFENTIYF. In nucleotides, the CDR3 is TGTGCCAGCAGCCCGACTGGGTTCGAAAACACCATATATTTT.

CDR3 in DNA: TGTGCCAGCAGTTACTCGGGGGGACAGCTTTATGGCTACACCTTC. Translation: CASSYSGGQLYGYTF. The genes are TRBV6-5 and TRBJ1-2, with 7 bases aligning to TRBD1. The ends lost 0 bases at V and 5 bases at J; junction bases unmatched: 6. This CDR3 spans 15 amino acids. Germline-derived CDR1 and CDR2 are MNHEY and SVGAGI.

V gene TRBV27 combines with J gene TRBJ2-3, with 8 bases aligning to TRBD1. This CDR3 region has 14 residues. Looked up from germline, CDR1 is MNHEY and CDR2 is SMNVEV (reference sequence). J gave up 6 bases and V 3 bases, and 5 bases lay outside the gene matches. The CDR3 region is CASSLEQGGDTQYF. In DNA, the CDR3 is TGTGCCAGCAGTTTGGAACAGGGGGGCGATACGCAGTATTTT.

The V and J genes are TRBV11-2 and TRBJ1-4; D is unresolved. Trimming pared 0 bases from V and 5 bases from J, leaving 7 bases between. The CDR3 has 14 residues. CDR1 and CDR2 (germline): SGHAT, FQNNGV. The CDR3: CASSLDRRNEKLFF. The CDR3 DNA follows: TGTGCCAGCAGCTTAGATCGGCGGAATGAAAAACTGTTTTTT. The whole variable domain, filled in from reference TRBV11-2 and TRBJ1-4, reads EAGVAQSPRYKIIEKRQSVAFWCNPISGHATLYWYQQILGQGPKLLIQFQNNGVVDDSQLPKDRFSAERLKGVDSTLKIQPAKLEDSAVYLCASSLDRRNEKLFFGSGTQLSVL.

The CDR3 sequence: CASSYRVEQYF. CDR3 sequence (DNA): TGTGCCAGCAGTTACAGGGTCGAGCAGTACTTC. The rearrangement joins TRBV28 to TRBJ2-7; possible D gene TRBD1, 6 bases. Germline V gene lookup returns CDR1 MDHEN and CDR2 SYDVKM. The CDR3 covers 11 residues. Trimming took 4 bases from V and 6 from J, leaving 7 bases between them.

This rearrangement joins TRBV7-2 to TRBJ2-1; no definite D call. There are 16 residues in the CDR3. Germline V CDR1 and CDR2: SGHTA, FQGNSA. V lost 1 base to trimming and J lost 0 bases, with 10 bases between them. CDR3: CASSLVGGSSYNEQFF. DNA for the CDR3: TGTGCCAGCAGCTTAGTAGGCGGAAGCTCCTACAATGAGCAGTTCTTC. Full variable domain (rest looked up from reference TRBV7-2 and TRBJ2-1): GAGVSQSPSNKVTEKGKDVELRCDPISGHTALYWYRQSLGQGLEFLIYFQGNSAPDKSGLPSDRFSAERTGGSVSTLTIQRTQQEDSAVYLCASSLVGGSSYNEQFFGPGTRLTVL.

The CDR3 sequence is CASSLRGVNTEAFF. The CDR3 region has the DNA TGTGCCAGCAGCCTAAGGGGAGTGAACACTGAAGCTTTCTTT. The chain uses TRBV28 and TRBJ1-1, with D possibly TRBD1 on 5 matching bases. The germline V and J ends were trimmed by 6 bases and 0 bases, with 11 bases remaining between them. This CDR3 is built from 14 residues. Germline V CDR1 and CDR2: MDHEN, SYDVKM.

V and J are TRBV7-2 and TRBJ1-1; D is ambiguous. V lost 7 bases to trimming and J lost 5 bases, with 17 bases between them. Germline V gives CDR1 SGHTA, CDR2 FQGNSA. The CDR3 is 14 residues long. The CDR3 DNA sequence: TGTGCCAGCATGGAGAATCCTGTAGGTACTGAAGCTTTCTTT. The encoded protein is CASMENPVGTEAFF.